This T cell receptor beta chain was captured by sequencing in a study of lymphopenia after photon versus proton radiotherapy (dated 2019 in TCRdb). Concerning the study at large: The study compared the immunological effects of photon versus proton radiation therapy in patients with gastrointestinal tumors who developed high-grade lymphopenia. The roughly 21 patients in the cohort had gastrointestinal tumors, were treated with either photon or proton therapy, and subsequently developed lymphopenia. The goal of the study was to describe how the two radiation modalities differ in their effects on the immune system.

The CDR3, cysteine through phenylalanine, is 11 amino acids long. Only the CDR3 portion is preserved as DNA: 33 bases, with reading frame beginning at the first base. The V and J ends are trimmed by 5 bases and 8 bases, leaving 6 bases between them. Taken from the germline V gene, the CDR1 and CDR2 loops are SGHVS and FQNEAQ. Results the study describes overall, beyond this receptor: After the lymphocyte count nadir, photon-treated repertoires showed oligoclonal expansion, especially of CD8+ Temra cells, which drove the drop in diversity. During treatment, patients who received photon therapy lost naive T cells and TCR diversity and gained effector/memory populations, whereas patients who received proton therapy remained relatively stable. The survival association was assessed only in patients who died, and better survival with proton therapy was presented by the authors as a possibility rather than a demonstrated result. Across the cohort, an inverse correlation was found between a larger post-nadir drop in TCR diversity and overall survival time among patients who died.

Libraries were built with the immunoSEQ multiplex PCR assay. Deep sequencing of rearranged TCR beta loci, alongside multiparametric flow cytometry, was used to profile T cell repertoires. TCRdb retrieved this table from immuneACCESS and kept in-frame rearrangements only. Not all clones are present; in checked studies, unresolved V genes account for under half, and no reason is known for the remainder. The sample yields under 75,000 clones; less than 95% were counted once. The ten largest make up about 2.2% of the sample. About this clone itself: The target of this receptor is not known. No much larger clonotype is one base removed from it; base qualities were not supplied.

The rearrangement joined TRBV7-8 to TRBJ2-2, and perhaps TRBD2 as D gene, on 5 matching bases. Source: peripheral blood, taken from a patient treated with photon-based radiotherapy. The source of this sequence is a middle-aged woman with cholangiocarcinoma. The CDR3 reads as follows: CASSPGGELFF. The DNA sequence is as follows: TGTGCCAGCAGCCCGGGGGGGGAGCTGTTTTTT.